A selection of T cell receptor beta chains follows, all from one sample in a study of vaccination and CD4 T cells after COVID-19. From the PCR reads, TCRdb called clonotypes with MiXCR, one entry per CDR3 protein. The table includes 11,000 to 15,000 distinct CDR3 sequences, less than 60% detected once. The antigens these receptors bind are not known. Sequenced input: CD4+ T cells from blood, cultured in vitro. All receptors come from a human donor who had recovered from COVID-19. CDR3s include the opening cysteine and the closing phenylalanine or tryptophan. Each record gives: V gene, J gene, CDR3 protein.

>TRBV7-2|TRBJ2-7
CASSPQTKNYPYF
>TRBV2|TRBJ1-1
CASLGGGTEAFF
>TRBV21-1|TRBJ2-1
CASSNVAGLWSYNEQFF
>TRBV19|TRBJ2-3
CASRGTNWEQYF
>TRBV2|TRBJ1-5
CASRDDSNQPQHF
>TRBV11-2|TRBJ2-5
CASSPQGAEETQYF
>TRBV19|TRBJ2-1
CASSLGGALSYNEQFF
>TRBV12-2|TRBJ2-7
CASRLSDRPSYEQYF
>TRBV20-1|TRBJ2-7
CSARGAGELPYEQYF
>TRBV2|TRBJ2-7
CASLGTGAYEQYF
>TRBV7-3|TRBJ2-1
CASSPLAGVSYNEQFF
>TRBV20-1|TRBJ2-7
CSASSGSGGWEQYF
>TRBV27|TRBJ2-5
CASSFSGRAWETQYF
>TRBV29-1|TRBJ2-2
CSVEKREAGELFF
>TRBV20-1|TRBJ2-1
CSARWGRGYPPYNEQFF
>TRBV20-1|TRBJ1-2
CSARQDYGYTF
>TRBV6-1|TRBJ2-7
CASSVGVSYEQYF
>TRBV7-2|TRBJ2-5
CASSLLGQGQETQYF
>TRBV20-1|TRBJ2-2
CSASSSGRPSTGELFF
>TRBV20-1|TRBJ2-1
CSAQREAYNEQFF